This TCR beta chain was captured in a study of T cells after yellow fever vaccination. General study points: A minor fraction of clonotypes spanned both CD4 and CD8 compartments. High-abundance clonotypes from the bulk population could contaminate FACS-sorted repertoires.

The V and J ends lost 5 bases and 4 bases respectively, with 15 bases between them. This CDR3 is 14 amino acids long. Looked up from germline, CDR1 is SGHRS and CDR2 is YFSETQ. UMIs and a universal primer site were added when TCR cDNA was made by 5'RACE template switching. TCRdb reanalysed the 5' RACE reads using MiXCR and keeps one entry per CDR3 protein. The table lists approximately 610,000 distinct CDR3 sequences, 17% of them singletons. As concerns this clonotype: The antigen is not known.

The chain has TRBV5-1 and TRBJ1-2, with D uncertain. This TCR was recovered from a man younger than 30 who received the YFV17D yellow fever vaccine. The sample was PBMCs, taken more than 4 days after the first yellow fever vaccination. CDR3 sequence: CASSEGRSGYGYTF. CDR3 sequence (DNA): TGCGCCAGCAGTGAGGGCAGATCCGGCTATGGCTACACCTTC.